These 26 T cell receptor beta chains share one sample of origin, sequenced in a study of control samples from healthy donors and cancer patients. TCRdb's copy holds only in-frame clones and misses some; the assay was immunoSEQ multiplex PCR. The sample records some 120,000 clones, about 88% being singletons. The sample consisted of blood. The receptors stem from a woman in her 70s in good health.

This chain links TRBV24-1 with TRBJ2-2, with D tentatively TRBD2 (5 bases). CDR1 and CDR2 from the germline V gene are KGHDR and SFDVKD. This CDR3 spans 15 amino acids. Between the trimmed V and J ends, which lost 5 bases and 5 bases, there was a span of 14 bases. CDR3 sequence: CATSAPRPGTGELFF. The CDR3 DNA reads TGTGCCACCAGTGCCCCTAGGCCGGGAACCGGGGAGCTGTTTTTT.

The J gene is TRBJ1-5, the V gene TRBV15; possibly TRBD1 for D (5 bases). From germline, CDR1 is LNHNV and CDR2 YYDKDF (reference sequence). The V gene lost 3 bases and the J gene lost 4 bases, with 10 bases spanning the gap. The CDR3 is 14 residues long. CDR3 nucleotides: TGTGCCACCAGCAGCCCGGGGCGGAATCAGCCCCAGCATTTT. Amino acid sequence: CATSSPGRNQPQHF.

The gene calls are TRBV9 and TRBJ2-3; TRBD2 matches 10 bases. The ends lost 3 bases at V and 4 bases at J; junction bases unmatched: 11. The V gene's germline CDR1 is SGDLS and CDR2 YYNGEE. The CDR3 contains 17 residues. CDR3 nucleotides: TGTGCCAGCAGCGATGGCCCTTCTAGCGGGGGTGCAGATACGCAGTATTTT. This translates into CASSDGPSSGGADTQYF.

The chain recombines TRBV25-1 with TRBJ2-2, with TRBD1 matching 8 bases. The trim removed 6 bases at V and 3 bases at J, leaving 0 bases unmatched. Germline CDR1 and CDR2: MGHDK and SYGVNS. CDR3 length equals 13 residues. The CDR3 nucleotides read TGTGCCAGCAGGACAGGGGACACCGGGGAGCTGTTTTTT. Amino acids: CASRTGDTGELFF.

This chain joins TRBV5-1 and TRBJ2-5; D perhaps matches TRBD1 (6 bases). The V end lost 4 bases, the J end lost 3 bases, and 16 bases lay between the germline ends. The germline V gene encodes CDR1 SGHRS and CDR2 YFSETQ. CDR3 length: 15 residues. The CDR3 spells CASSSFGQIEETQYF. CDR3 nucleotide sequence: TGCGCCAGCAGCAGCTTCGGACAGATAGAAGAGACCCAGTACTTC.

This rearrangement joins TRBV29-1 to TRBJ2-3; TRBD2 matches at 11 bases. Germline values: CDR1 SQVTM, CDR2 ANQGSEA. The CDR3 consists of 16 residues. After removal of 0 bases from V and 4 bases from J, the junction contained 6 bases not matched to a gene. DNA of the CDR3: TGCAGCGTTGAAGATCGACTAGCGGGGAGCGCAGATACGCAGTATTTT. Its translation is CSVEDRLAGSADTQYF.

J is TRBJ2-7 and V is TRBV7-9; 9 nucleotides align to TRBD1. Germline trimming cut 3 bases from V and 5 bases from J; bases unmatched to any gene: 5. The CDR3 length is 14 residues. CDR1 SEHNR and CDR2 FQNEAQ come from the germline V gene (reference sequence). CDR3 protein: CASSLAGTGHEQYF. As DNA, the CDR3 is TGTGCCAGCAGCTTGGCAGGGACAGGGCACGAGCAGTACTTC.

V gene TRBV12-3 or TRBV12-4 combines with J gene TRBJ2-7; D is unresolved. Between the trimmed V and J ends, which lost 6 bases and 2 bases, there was a span of 8 bases. This CDR3 has 12 amino acids. The CDR3 bases are TGTGCCAGCAGGGGCCAGACCTACGAGCAGTACTTC. The encoded protein is CASRGQTYEQYF.

The V gene is TRBV3-1 (or the pseudogene TRBV3-2), the J gene TRBJ2-4; D is unclear. The CDR3 length is 17 residues. V was trimmed by 5 bases and J by 4 bases, leaving 21 bases between them. The V gene's germline CDR1 is LGHDT and CDR2 YNNKEL (reference sequence). The CDR3 DNA reads TGTGCCAGCAGCAGGAGACCTCCCATTTGCAAAAAAAACATTCAGTACTTC. This sequence encodes CASSRRPPICKKNIQYF.

The chain recombines TRBV5-1 with TRBJ2-7, with 7 bases lining up with TRBD1. CDR1 SGHRS and CDR2 YFSETQ come from the germline V gene. The CDR3 contains 15 residues. V shed 3 bases, J shed 0 bases, and the junction held 6 bases outside the gene matches. This CDR3 is CASSWGTALSYEQYF. The CDR3 nucleotides are TGCGCCAGCAGCTGGGGGACAGCGCTCTCCTACGAGCAGTACTTC.

The table lists this clone with a few counts. This rearrangement joins TRBV28 to TRBJ2-1; 11 nucleotides match TRBD1. J was trimmed by 6 bases and V by 5 bases; bases with no gene match: 6. CDR3 length: 15 amino acids. Per germline, CDR1 MDHEN and CDR2 SYDVKM. The CDR3 bases are TGTGCCAGCAGTGGGGCCGGGACAGGGGGCAATGAGCAGTTCTTC. It encodes CASSGAGTGGNEQFF.

The chain's CDR3 is CASTTGTGGIAGELFF. The CDR3 coding sequence is TGCGCCAGTACAACCGGGACAGGGGGCATCGCCGGGGAGCTGTTTTTT. This rearrangement joins TRBV5-1 to TRBJ2-2, with TRBD1 identical over 12 bases. The CDR3 covers 16 residues. V lost 8 bases to trimming and J lost 6 bases; unmatched junction nucleotides: 11. Per germline, CDR1 SGHRS and CDR2 YFSETQ.

This chain joins TRBV6-2 or TRBV6-3 and TRBJ2-5; 10 bases match TRBD2. CDR1 is MNHEY, CDR2 SVGEGT, per germline. The CDR3 loop spans 17 amino acids. J lost 5 bases, V lost 5 bases, and 14 bases had no gene match. CDR3 sequence: CASSKGVLAGVRETQYF. For the CDR3, the DNA is TGTGCCAGCAGTAAAGGGGTGCTAGCGGGGGTCCGTGAGACCCAGTACTTC.

This CDR3 reads CASSVSGTGGNQPQHF. The CDR3 DNA reads as TGTGCCAGCAGCGTTTCAGGGACGGGTGGCAATCAGCCCCAGCATTTT. The chain recombines TRBV9 with TRBJ1-5, with D possibly TRBD1 on 5 matching bases. V lost 2 bases and J lost 2, with 14 bases in between. The CDR3 covers 16 residues. Germline V CDR1 and CDR2: SGDLS, YYNGEE.

This clone appeared a single time. The rearrangement uses TRBV4-2 and TRBJ1-3, with D perhaps TRBD1 (6 bases). Between the trimmed V and J ends, which lost 0 bases and 4 bases, there was a span of 16 bases. Germline V lookup: CDR1 LGHNA, CDR2 YNFKEQ. This CDR3 has 17 amino acids. CDR3 loop: CASSQEGGGGGGNTIYF. The DNA for the CDR3 is TGTGCCAGCAGCCAAGAGGGTGGGGGGGGCGGCGGAAACACCATATATTTT.

This clone is a singleton in its sample. The CDR3 loop reads CSVGGPGEKLFF. In DNA, the CDR3 is TGCAGCGTTGGCGGTCCCGGGGAAAAACTGTTTTTT. This chain joins TRBV29-1 and TRBJ1-4; D not certain. The germline gives CDR1 SQVTM, CDR2 ANQGSEA. Trimming took 4 bases from V and 8 from J, leaving 11 bases between them. This CDR3 has 12 residues.

The genes are TRBV18 and TRBJ1-6; TRBD1 agrees at 10 bases. The V segment lost 3 bases and the J segment 1 base; nucleotides outside the gene matches: 3. The CDR3 has 17 amino acids. Germline V gives CDR1 KGHSH, CDR2 LQKENI. In DNA form, the CDR3 reads TGTGCCAGCTCACCGACAGGGGGCAAGTCCTATAATTCACCCCTCCACTTT. This translates into CASSPTGGKSYNSPLHF. Based on the CDR3 plus reference TRBV18 and TRBJ1-6, the full variable domain is NAGVMQNPRHLVRRRGQEARLRCSPMKGHSHVYWYRQLPEEGLKFMVYLQKENIIDESGMPKERFSAEFPKEGPSILRIQQVVRGDSAAYFCASSPTGGKSYNSPLHFGNGTRLTVT.

V is TRBV5-1 and J is TRBJ1-2, with 10 bases that match TRBD1. The CDR3 length is 15 residues. Germline V CDR1 and CDR2: SGHRS, YFSETQ. Losses at the gene ends were 1 base for V and 8 bases for J; bases not matched to a gene: 8. CDR3 nucleotides: TGCGCCAGCAGCTTGTCCGGGACAGGGGCGGGGGGCTACACCTTC. It codes for CASSLSGTGAGGYTF. Combining the CDR3 with reference TRBV5-1 and TRBJ1-2 gives the whole variable domain KAGVTQTPRYLIKTRGQQVTLSCSPISGHRSVSWYQQTPGQGLQFLFEYFSETQRNKGNFPGRFSGRQFSNSRSEMNVSTLELGDSALYLCASSLSGTGAGGYTFGSGTRLTVV.

This chain joins TRBV6-1 and TRBJ1-2, with D maybe TRBD1 (5 bases). V was cut by 3 bases and J by 4 bases, with 12 bases left in between. The CDR3 runs to 14 residues. CDR1 and CDR2 from the germline V gene are MNHNS and SASEGT. CDR3 DNA sequence: TGTGCCAGCAGTGACAGGGAAAGTCCCTATGGCTACACCTTC. Its protein is CASSDRESPYGYTF.

The V call is TRBV29-1, the J call TRBJ2-3; 9 bases line up with TRBD2. Germline V gene data show CDR1 as SQVTM and CDR2 as ANQGSEA. V lost 4 bases, J lost 2 bases, and 10 bases stayed unmatched. CDR3 size: 16 residues. The CDR3 nucleotides read TGCAGCGTTGGAGGGTCTAGCGGGGCGGTCACAGATACGCAGTATTTT. Translating gives CSVGGSSGAVTDTQYF.

CDR3 amino acids: CASSSGTSADTQYF. The CDR3 DNA sequence: TGTGCCAGCAGCTCCGGGACTAGTGCAGATACGCAGTATTTT. The chain carries TRBV7-2 and TRBJ2-3; the match to TRBD2 covers 8 bases. The CDR3 has 14 amino acids. V shed 4 bases and J 4 bases; nucleotides not matched to a gene: 4. Per the germline V gene, CDR1 is SGHTA and CDR2 is FQGNSA.

The rearrangement uses TRBV18 and TRBJ1-6; the D is unclear. The CDR3 consists of 13 residues. Germline-derived CDR1 and CDR2 are KGHSH and LQKENI. With 3 bases removed from V and 9 bases from J, the gap between germline ends came to 9 bases. The CDR3 sequence: CASSPVDGSPLHF. CDR3 sequence (DNA): TGTGCCAGCTCACCGGTTGATGGTTCACCCCTCCACTTT.

The chain joins TRBV6-6 to TRBJ1-1; perhaps TRBD1 as D (6 bases). The germline gives CDR1 MNHNY, CDR2 SVGAGI (reference sequence). Trimming took off 7 bases at V and 5 bases at J, with 14 bases between the two ends. The CDR3 contains 13 residues. The CDR3 loop reads CASMGGLITEAFF. CDR3 DNA sequence: TGTGCCAGCATGGGGGGCCTAATAACTGAAGCTTTCTTT.

The chain combines TRBV11-2 with TRBJ1-1; TRBD1 might be the D (6 bases). Germline V gene data show CDR1 as SGHAT and CDR2 as FQNNGV. The V end lost 3 bases, the J end lost 6 bases, and 14 bases lay between the germline ends. This CDR3 has 14 amino acids. The CDR3, as DNA: TGTGCCAGCAGCTTTGTTAGGGGGGCGGCTGAAGCTTTCTTT. Translated, it gives CASSFVRGAAEAFF. The whole variable domain, filled in from reference TRBV11-2 and TRBJ1-1, reads EAGVAQSPRYKIIEKRQSVAFWCNPISGHATLYWYQQILGQGPKLLIQFQNNGVVDDSQLPKDRFSAERLKGVDSTLKIQPAKLEDSAVYLCASSFVRGAAEAFFGQGTRLTVV.

This chain connects TRBV5-6 to TRBJ1-2; D is unclear. This CDR3 is built from 14 residues. V shed 3 bases and J shed 5 bases, with 14 bases lying between them. The germline V gene encodes CDR1 SGHDT and CDR2 YYEEEE. The CDR3 sequence: CASSSGRKLYGYTF. DNA of the CDR3: TGTGCCAGCAGCTCCGGGCGGAAGCTTTATGGCTACACCTTC. Combining the CDR3 with reference TRBV5-6 and TRBJ1-2 gives the whole variable domain DAGVTQSPTHLIKTRGQQVTLRCSPKSGHDTVSWYQQALGQGPQFIFQYYEEEERQRGNFPDRFSGHQFPNYSSELNVNALLLGDSALYLCASSSGRKLYGYTFGSGTRLTVV.

The J gene is TRBJ1-3, the V gene TRBV5-1; TRBD1 might be the D (5 bases). This CDR3 spans 15 amino acids. The germline CDR1 and CDR2 sequences are SGHRS and YFSETQ. With 2 bases removed from V and 0 bases from J, the gap between germline ends came to 9 bases. As DNA, the CDR3 is TGCGCCAGCAGCTTCGACAGCCGCTCTGGAAACACCATATATTTT. It specifies CASSFDSRSGNTIYF.